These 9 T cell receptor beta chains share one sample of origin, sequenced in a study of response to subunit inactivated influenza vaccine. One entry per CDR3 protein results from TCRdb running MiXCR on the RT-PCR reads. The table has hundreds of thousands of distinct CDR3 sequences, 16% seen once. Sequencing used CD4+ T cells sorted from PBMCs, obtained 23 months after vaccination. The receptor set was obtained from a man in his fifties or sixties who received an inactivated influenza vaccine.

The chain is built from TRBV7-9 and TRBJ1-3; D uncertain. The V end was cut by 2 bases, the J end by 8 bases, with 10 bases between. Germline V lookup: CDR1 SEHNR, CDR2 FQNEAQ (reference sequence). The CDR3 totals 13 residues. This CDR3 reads CASSLSPGDTIYF. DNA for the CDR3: TGTGCCAGCAGCTTATCTCCCGGAGACACCATATATTTT.

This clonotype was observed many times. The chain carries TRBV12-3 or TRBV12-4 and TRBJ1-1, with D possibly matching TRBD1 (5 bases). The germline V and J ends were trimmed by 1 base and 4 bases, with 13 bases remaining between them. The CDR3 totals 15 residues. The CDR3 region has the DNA TGTGCCAGCAGTTTAGGGGGCTCAATCTTCACTGAAGCTTTCTTT. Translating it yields CASSLGGSIFTEAFF.

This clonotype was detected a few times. CDR3 coding DNA: TGCAGCGTTGAGAAGGGACAATCCAACACTGAAGCTTTCTTT. Translating it yields CSVEKGQSNTEAFF. V gene TRBV29-1 combines with J gene TRBJ1-1, with a possible D match to TRBD1 (6 bases). This CDR3 spans 14 amino acids. V was pared by 3 bases and J by 2 bases, with 13 bases between. The germline CDR1 and CDR2 sequences are SQVTM and ANQGSEA. Combining the CDR3 with reference TRBV29-1 and TRBJ1-1 gives the whole variable domain SAVISQKPSRDICQRGTSLTIQCQVDSQVTMMFWYRQQPGQSLTLIATANQGSEATYESGFVIDKFPISRPNLTFSTLTVSNMSPEDSSIYLCSVEKGQSNTEAFFGQGTRLTVV.

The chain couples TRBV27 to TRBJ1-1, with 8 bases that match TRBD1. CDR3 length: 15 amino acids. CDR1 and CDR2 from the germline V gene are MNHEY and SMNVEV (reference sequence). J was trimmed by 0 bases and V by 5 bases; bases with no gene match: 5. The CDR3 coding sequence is TGTGCCAGCAGTGCCAGGGGGCGGTTGAACACTGAAGCTTTCTTT. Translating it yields CASSARGRLNTEAFF.

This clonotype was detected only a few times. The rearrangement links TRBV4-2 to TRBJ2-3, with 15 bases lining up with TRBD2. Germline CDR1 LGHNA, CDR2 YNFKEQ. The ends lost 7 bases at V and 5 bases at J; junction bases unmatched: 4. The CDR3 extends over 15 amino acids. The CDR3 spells CASTGLAGGQDTQYF. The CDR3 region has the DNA TGTGCCAGCACCGGACTAGCGGGGGGGCAAGATACGCAGTATTTT.

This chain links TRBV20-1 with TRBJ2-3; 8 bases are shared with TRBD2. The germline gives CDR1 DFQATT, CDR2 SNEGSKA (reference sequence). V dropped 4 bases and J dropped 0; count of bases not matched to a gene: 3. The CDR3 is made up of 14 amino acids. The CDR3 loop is CSAKKRGSTDTQYF. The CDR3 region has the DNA TGCAGTGCTAAAAAGCGGGGGAGCACAGATACGCAGTATTTT.

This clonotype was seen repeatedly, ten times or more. The CDR3 here is CASSATLQGYEQYF. CDR3 DNA: TGTGCCAGCAGCGCCACATTACAGGGATACGAGCAGTACTTC. The rearrangement joins TRBV9 to TRBJ2-7; D might be TRBD1 (6 bases). V gave up 3 bases and J gave up 4 bases, with 14 bases separating them. Germline lookup yields CDR1 SGDLS and CDR2 YYNGEE. The CDR3 extends over 14 amino acids.

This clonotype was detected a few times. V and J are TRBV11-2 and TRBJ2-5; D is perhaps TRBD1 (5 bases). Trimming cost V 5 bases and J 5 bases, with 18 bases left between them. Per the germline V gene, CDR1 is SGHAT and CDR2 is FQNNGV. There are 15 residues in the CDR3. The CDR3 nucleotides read TGTGCCAGCAGCCGAAGTGGCAGGGTGGGTGAGACCCAGTACTTC. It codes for CASSRSGRVGETQYF.

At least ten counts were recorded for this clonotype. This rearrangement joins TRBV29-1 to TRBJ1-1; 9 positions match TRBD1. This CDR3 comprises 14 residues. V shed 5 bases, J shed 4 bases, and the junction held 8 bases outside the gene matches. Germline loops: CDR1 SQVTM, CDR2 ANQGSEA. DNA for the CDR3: TGCAGCGTTCGGACAGGGGTGGGGAGCACTGAAGCTTTCTTT. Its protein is CSVRTGVGSTEAFF. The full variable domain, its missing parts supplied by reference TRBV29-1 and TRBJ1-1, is SAVISQKPSRDICQRGTSLTIQCQVDSQVTMMFWYRQQPGQSLTLIATANQGSEATYESGFVIDKFPISRPNLTFSTLTVSNMSPEDSSIYLCSVRTGVGSTEAFFGQGTRLTVV.